This T cell receptor beta chain appears in the sequencing data of a study of identical twins. The CDR3 is 17 amino acids. V dropped 4 bases and J dropped 0; count of bases not matched to a gene: 8. TCRdb reanalysed the 5' RACE reads using MiXCR and keeps one entry per CDR3 protein. The table lists a few hundred thousand distinct CDR3 sequences, about 18% of them singletons, with 9.5% to 15% in the top ten. Among all donors, each was a healthy Caucasian. The TCR was taken from a man aged 45-65 years in good health. Sequenced: naive T cells sorted from blood. The J gene is TRBJ1-3, the V gene TRBV12-3 or TRBV12-4; 8 positions match TRBD1. CDR3 bases: TGTGCCAGCAGTTCGCCGGGACAGGCGAGCTCTGGAAACACCATATATTTT. The encoded protein is CASSSPGQASSGNTIYF.